A single sample is the source of the 27 T cell receptor beta chains below, sequenced in a study of shared clonotypes between healthy human individuals. The assay was immunoSEQ multiplex PCR, and TCRdb's table has in-frame clones only and misses some. The sample consists of some 500,000 clones, 75% to 80% of them appearing once. The sample was PBMCs. The receptors shown here come from a woman between 40 and 55 years old in good health. Some clones in this sample may be carry-over from other donors' samples.

The chain couples TRBV11-2 to TRBJ1-1, with 7 bases matching TRBD1. CDR1 is SGHAT, CDR2 FQNNGV, per germline. The V and J ends lost 0 bases and 3 bases, in that order; junction bases with no gene match: 4. The CDR3 runs to 15 residues. The CDR3 spells CASSLEARGYTEAFF. For the CDR3, the DNA is TGTGCCAGCAGCTTAGAAGCCAGGGGGTACACTGAAGCTTTCTTT.

V is TRBV5-1 and J is TRBJ2-3; perhaps TRBD2 as D (6 bases). Trimming stripped 5 bases from V and 4 bases from J, with 8 bases between. This CDR3 spans 12 amino acids. Germline-derived CDR1 and CDR2 are SGHRS and YFSETQ. The CDR3 DNA is TGCGCCAGCAGTTGGGAGGCAGATACGCAGTATTTT. This gives the protein CASSWEADTQYF.

The rearrangement links TRBV9 to TRBJ2-7; 10 bases align to TRBD2. CDR1 is SGDLS, CDR2 YYNGEE, per germline. V gave up 0 bases and J gave up 3 bases; unmatched junction bases: 3. The CDR3 covers 15 residues. The chain's CDR3 is CASSVATSGIYEQYF. CDR3 sequence (DNA): TGTGCCAGCAGCGTAGCAACTAGCGGGATCTACGAGCAGTACTTC.

The chain carries TRBV30 and TRBJ2-7, with D perhaps TRBD1 (6 bases). CDR3 length: 15 amino acids. V lost 4 bases and J lost 2, with 18 bases in between. Germline assignment: CDR1 GTSNPN and CDR2 SVGIG (reference sequence). The CDR3 protein is CAWNQPRTVTYEQYF. The CDR3 nucleotides are TGTGCCTGGAACCAACCTCGGACAGTGACCTACGAGCAGTACTTC.

This clone occurred a few times. This rearrangement joins TRBV19 to TRBJ2-7, with D perhaps TRBD2 (6 bases). The CDR3 consists of 16 residues. The V end lost 1 base, the J end lost 3 bases, and 16 bases lay between the germline ends. Looked up from germline, CDR1 is LNHDA and CDR2 is SQIVND (reference sequence). CDR3 amino acids: CASSIGNRAGYYEQYF. Written as DNA, the CDR3 is TGTGCCAGTAGTATAGGGAACAGAGCGGGTTACTACGAGCAGTACTTC.

This sequence joins TRBV7-9 and TRBJ2-7; weak D call: TRBD1 (5 bases). CDR1 is SEHNR, CDR2 FQNEAQ, per germline (reference sequence). The V gene lost 3 bases and the J gene lost 2 bases, with 14 bases spanning the gap. The CDR3 has 15 residues. CDR3 DNA sequence: TGTGCCAGCAGCTTTTGGCAGGGTCCTCCCTACGAGCAGTACTTC. It encodes CASSFWQGPPYEQYF.

Comment on this clone: Additional DNA sequences in this sample encode the identical CDR3. CDR3 sequence (DNA): TGTGCCTGGAGTGTTAGCGAGACCCAGTACTTC. Its protein is CAWSVSETQYF. The V call is TRBV30, the J call TRBJ2-5, with no clear D. Germline V gene data show CDR1 as GTSNPN and CDR2 as SVGIG (reference sequence). The CDR3 spans 11 residues. V was pared by 0 bases and J by 5 bases, with 4 bases between.

This clone was found once. The V call is TRBV6-6, the J call TRBJ1-5; D is unresolved. The V gene's germline CDR1 is MNHNY and CDR2 SVGAGI (reference sequence). The V end lost 2 bases, the J end lost 3 bases, and 5 bases lay between the germline ends. This CDR3 has 13 residues. The CDR3 region has the DNA TGTGCCAGCAGTTACGGACTCAATCAGCCCCAGCATTTT. Amino acid sequence: CASSYGLNQPQHF.

Comments on this clone: This likely stems from a read error, as it lies one base from a far larger clone. The V call is TRBV30, the J call TRBJ2-2; D possibly corresponds to TRBD2 (6 bases). CDR1 GTSNPN and CDR2 SVGIG come from the germline V gene (reference sequence). The CDR3 spans 15 residues. CDR3 coding DNA: TGTGCCTGGAGTGTTCAGGGCAGGGAGGCCGGGGGGCTGTTTTTT. The encoded protein is CAWSVQGREAGGLFF.

This clone was seen at least ten times. This chain connects TRBV2 to TRBJ2-7, with D possibly being TRBD1 or TRBD2 (5 bases each). The CDR3 consists of 12 residues. Trimming stripped 6 bases from V and 9 bases from J, with 15 bases between. Germline CDR1 reads SNHLY; CDR2 reads FYNNEI. This chain's CDR3 is CASSPLGPRQYF. CDR3 bases: TGTGCCAGCAGCCCCTTGGGACCTCGGCAGTACTTC.

This clone has just a few counts. This chain links TRBV6-1 with TRBJ1-2; 7 bases agree with TRBD1. The CDR3 runs to 16 residues. After removal of 2 bases from V and 6 bases from J, the junction contained 12 bases not matched to a gene. CDR1 and CDR2 (germline): MNHNS, SASEGT. CDR3 sequence reads: CASSEIRGGGVNGYTF. The CDR3, as DNA: TGTGCCAGCAGTGAAATTCGTGGAGGGGGCGTCAATGGCTACACCTTC.

The chain couples TRBV7-8 to TRBJ1-1; D is ambiguous. The V end was cut by 3 bases, the J end by 6 bases, with 5 bases between. The CDR3 is made up of 11 amino acids. Germline loops: CDR1 SGHVS, CDR2 FQNEAQ. The DNA of the CDR3 is TGTGCCAGCAGCTTGAGGGCTGAAGCTTTCTTT. Amino acid sequence: CASSLRAEAFF.

The chain joins TRBV2 to TRBJ2-7, with D possibly being TRBD1 or TRBD2 (5 bases each). CDR1 SNHLY and CDR2 FYNNEI come from the germline V gene. Trimming took off 6 bases at V and 2 bases at J, with 8 bases between the two ends. The CDR3 contains 12 residues. The CDR3 nucleotides read TGTGCCAGCAGGGAGGACACCTACGAGCAGTACTTC. It specifies CASREDTYEQYF.

The chain combines TRBV9 with TRBJ2-5, with D possibly called TRBD1 or TRBD2 (5 bases each). This CDR3 is 14 amino acids long. Trimming pared 0 bases from V and 3 bases from J, leaving 9 bases between. Germline V gives CDR1 SGDLS, CDR2 YYNGEE. Written as DNA, the CDR3 is TGTGCCAGCAGCGTAGGGGGGATGAAAGAGACCCAGTACTTC. It specifies CASSVGGMKETQYF.

The rearrangement links TRBV7-6 to TRBJ1-3; D gene unclear. This CDR3 is built from 16 residues. Germline lookup yields CDR1 SGHVS and CDR2 FNYEAQ. Between the trimmed V and J ends, which lost 5 bases and 0 bases, there was a span of 14 bases. This CDR3 is CASSTHYSSSGNTIYF. CDR3 DNA: TGTGCCAGCAGCACCCACTATAGCTCCTCTGGAAACACCATATATTTT.

The chain carries TRBV11-2 and TRBJ1-1; D is undetermined. Germline V gives CDR1 SGHAT, CDR2 FQNNGV. V lost 4 bases, J lost 5 bases, and 11 bases lay in between. The CDR3 loop spans 13 amino acids. CDR3 sequence (DNA): TGTGCCAGCAGCTCCACGCTCGGGACTGAAGCTTTCTTT. This encodes CASSSTLGTEAFF.

This sequence joins TRBV7-2 and TRBJ1-2; TRBD1 aligns across 10 bases. Germline V gene sequence: CDR1 SGHTA, CDR2 FQGNSA. The CDR3 runs to 15 residues. Germline trimming cut 2 bases from V and 6 bases from J; bases unmatched to any gene: 6. The CDR3 loop is CASSLPGQGWNGYTF. The CDR3 coding sequence is TGTGCCAGCAGCTTACCGGGACAGGGGTGGAATGGCTACACCTTC.

The chain uses TRBV7-9 and TRBJ2-1; possible D gene TRBD2, 6 bases. CDR1 is SEHNR, CDR2 FQNEAQ, per germline (reference sequence). Trimming pared 4 bases from V and 8 bases from J, leaving 6 bases between. CDR3 size: 11 residues. Here the CDR3 reads CASSWGDEQFF. CDR3 DNA: TGTGCCAGCAGCTGGGGGGATGAGCAGTTCTTC.

This chain connects TRBV4-1 to TRBJ2-5; D is unclear. This CDR3 has 14 amino acids. Germline assignment: CDR1 MGHRA and CDR2 YSYEKL. The ends were cut back, 1 base at V and 5 bases at J, with 11 bases in the middle. CDR3: CASSQVPAVETQYF. The CDR3 DNA sequence: TGCGCCAGCAGCCAAGTTCCTGCGGTCGAGACCCAGTACTTC.

The V and J genes are TRBV18 and TRBJ1-1; D gene ambiguous. Trimming removed 3 bases from V and 4 bases from J, with 12 bases in between. This CDR3 contains 14 residues. CDR1 is KGHSH, CDR2 LQKENI, per germline. This chain's CDR3 is CASSPGAGGTEAFF. DNA for the CDR3: TGTGCCAGCTCACCGGGAGCGGGCGGCACTGAAGCTTTCTTT.

This clone was found a few times. This chain uses TRBV28 with TRBJ1-3; D is unclear. Germline V gene data show CDR1 as MDHEN and CDR2 as SYDVKM. V was clipped by 7 bases and J by 2 bases, with 9 bases between them. This CDR3 has 13 residues. The CDR3 region has the DNA TGTGCCAGCATTAGCACTGCTGGAAACACCATATATTTT. It yields the protein CASISTAGNTIYF.

The chain has TRBV6-1 and TRBJ2-7; perhaps TRBD1 as D (6 bases). Looked up from germline, CDR1 is MNHNS and CDR2 is SASEGT. This CDR3 contains 14 residues. V shed 6 bases and J shed 3 bases, with 15 bases lying between them. The DNA of the CDR3 is TGTGCCAGCAGCGAGACAGGCCTTTACTACGAGCAGTACTTC. Residues: CASSETGLYYEQYF.

V and J are TRBV19 and TRBJ2-4; D is undetermined. The V and J ends lost 3 bases and 9 bases respectively, with 15 bases between them. The CDR3 length is 14 residues. Germline assignment: CDR1 LNHDA and CDR2 SQIVND (reference sequence). The CDR3 sequence is CASSMSRYDGIQYF. The CDR3 DNA sequence: TGTGCCAGTAGTATGAGCCGATACGATGGCATTCAGTACTTC.

The genes are TRBV2 and TRBJ1-5, with 8 bases matching TRBD1. The CDR3 loop spans 14 amino acids. The ends lost 4 bases at V and 4 bases at J; junction bases unmatched: 3. Germline V gives CDR1 SNHLY, CDR2 FYNNEI. As DNA, the CDR3 is TGTGCCAGCAGTGGGACAGGGCCGAATCAGCCCCAGCATTTT. It codes for CASSGTGPNQPQHF.

The V gene is TRBV7-9, the J gene TRBJ2-2, with no clear D. The CDR3 contains 16 residues. CDR1 and CDR2 from the germline V gene are SEHNR and FQNEAQ (reference sequence). V was clipped by 2 bases and J by 5 bases, with 15 bases between them. This chain's CDR3 is CASSLSESVVTGELFF. The CDR3 DNA sequence: TGTGCCAGCAGCTTATCTGAATCTGTAGTTACCGGGGAGCTGTTTTTT.

This clone was detected only once. This chain uses TRBV7-2 with TRBJ2-4, with 10 bases identical to TRBD1. V shed 1 base and J 0 bases; nucleotides not matched to a gene: 0. Germline CDR1 reads SGHTA; CDR2 reads FQGNSA. The CDR3 sequence is 16 residues long. CDR3 nucleotides: TGTGCCAGCAGCTTAGGACAGGGGGCAGCCAAAAACATTCAGTACTTC. It specifies CASSLGQGAAKNIQYF.

This clone was picked up a small number of times. The genes are TRBV28 and TRBJ1-4; D not certain. Trimming took 7 bases from V and 0 from J, leaving 18 bases between them. The CDR3 sequence is 17 residues long. Germline CDR1 and CDR2: MDHEN and SYDVKM. CDR3 sequence: CASTSPGERATNEKLFF. The CDR3 DNA reads as TGTGCCAGCACCTCCCCAGGTGAACGCGCAACTAATGAAAAACTGTTTTTT.